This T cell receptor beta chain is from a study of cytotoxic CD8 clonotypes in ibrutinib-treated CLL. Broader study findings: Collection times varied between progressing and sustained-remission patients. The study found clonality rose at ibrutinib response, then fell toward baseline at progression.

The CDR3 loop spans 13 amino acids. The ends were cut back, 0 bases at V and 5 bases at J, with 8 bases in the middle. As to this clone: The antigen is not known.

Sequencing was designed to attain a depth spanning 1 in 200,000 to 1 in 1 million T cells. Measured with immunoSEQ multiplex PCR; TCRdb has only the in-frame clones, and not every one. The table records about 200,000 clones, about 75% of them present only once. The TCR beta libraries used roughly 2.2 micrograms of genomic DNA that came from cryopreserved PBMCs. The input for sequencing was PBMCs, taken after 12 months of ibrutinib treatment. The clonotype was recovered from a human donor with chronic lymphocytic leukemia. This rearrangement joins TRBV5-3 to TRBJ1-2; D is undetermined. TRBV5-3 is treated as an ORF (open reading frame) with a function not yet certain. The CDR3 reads CARSLVLFYGYTF. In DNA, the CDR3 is TGTGCCAGAAGCTTGGTCCTTTTTTATGGCTACACCTTC.